These 17 T cell receptor beta chains share one sample of origin, sequenced in a study of cytomegalovirus exposure and HLA in healthy donors. Sequenced by immunoSEQ multiplex PCR; TCRdb stores in-frame clones only, minus some. The repertoire holds about 240,000 clones, with 86% as singletons. The sequencing sample was made of PBMCs. These TCRs come from a woman aged 25 to 45 in good health and CMV-seropositive.

This clone was recorded only once. The V gene is TRBV2, the J gene TRBJ2-3, with D perhaps TRBD2 (6 bases). V dropped 5 bases and J dropped 6 bases, with 9 bases sitting between them. This CDR3 contains 12 residues. The V gene's germline CDR1 is SNHLY and CDR2 FYNNEI. As DNA, the CDR3 is TGTGCCAGCAGTAGGGACTCCGATACGCAGTATTTT. Translated: CASSRDSDTQYF.

V usage is TRBV27 and J usage is TRBJ1-2; perhaps TRBD1 as D (6 bases). The germline V gene encodes CDR1 MNHEY and CDR2 SMNVEV (reference sequence). The CDR3 runs 15 residues. V was trimmed by 4 bases and J by 1 base, leaving 13 bases between them. The CDR3 nucleotides are TGTGCCAGCAGTTCTAGCGGGGGCAGTAACTATGGCTACACCTTC. It specifies CASSSSGGSNYGYTF.

This chain links TRBV6-6 with TRBJ1-2, with D unresolved. Germline V gene lookup returns CDR1 MNHNY and CDR2 SVGAGI (reference sequence). This CDR3 contains 13 residues. The germline V and J ends were trimmed by 5 bases and 8 bases, with 15 bases remaining between them. Written as DNA, the CDR3 is TGTGCCAGCAGTAGACCCGTCGGGGAAGGCTACACCTTC. Translated: CASSRPVGEGYTF.

This clone was detected a few times. This chain uses TRBV10-3 with TRBJ2-7; D is ambiguous. The CDR3 sequence is 11 residues long. The germline CDR1 and CDR2 sequences are ENHRY and SYGVKD. Trimming shortened V by 5 bases and J by 2 bases, and 4 bases separated the two germline ends. CDR3 amino acids: CAISTTYEQYF. The DNA of the CDR3 is TGTGCCATCAGTACTACCTACGAGCAGTACTTC.

This chain uses TRBV9 with TRBJ1-2; 9 nucleotides line up with TRBD1. Germline V gene data show CDR1 as SGDLS and CDR2 as YYNGEE. With 0 bases clipped from V and 10 bases from J, the junction kept 16 bases outside the gene matches. There are 17 residues in the CDR3. In nucleotides, the CDR3 is TGTGCCAGCAGCGTAGATGGGACAGGGCCAACAGGGCTTTCCTACACCTTC. It encodes CASSVDGTGPTGLSYTF. The variable domain in full, with the rest retrieved from reference TRBV9 and TRBJ1-2, is DSGVTQTPKHLITATGQRVTLRCSPRSGDLSVYWYQQSLDQGLQFLIQYYNGEERAKGNILERFSAQQFPDLHSELNLSSLELGDSALYFCASSVDGTGPTGLSYTFGSGTRLTVV.

The genes are TRBV6-5 and TRBJ2-7, with 8 bases identical to TRBD2. V shed 5 bases and J 6 bases; nucleotides not matched to a gene: 6. Germline V gene sequence: CDR1 MNHEY, CDR2 SVGAGI. The CDR3 is 13 residues long. The CDR3 is CASSRTSLGEQYF. CDR3 sequence (DNA): TGTGCCAGCAGTAGGACTAGCCTAGGCGAGCAGTACTTC.

The chain recombines TRBV19 with TRBJ2-3; D call uncertain. The germline CDR1 and CDR2 sequences are LNHDA and SQIVND (reference sequence). Between the trimmed V and J ends, which lost 3 bases and 0 bases, there was a span of 7 bases. The CDR3 is 14 amino acids. The CDR3 protein is CASSISPSTDTQYF. In DNA form, the CDR3 reads TGTGCCAGTAGTATTTCTCCCAGCACAGATACGCAGTATTTT.

This clone appeared once. V and J are TRBV27 and TRBJ2-7; weak D call: TRBD2 (6 bases). The CDR3 runs to 15 residues. V shed 1 base and J shed 2 bases, with 12 bases lying between them. Looked up from germline, CDR1 is MNHEY and CDR2 is SMNVEV (reference sequence). The CDR3 region is CASSLWAGGAYEQYF. The CDR3 region has the DNA TGTGCCAGCAGTTTATGGGCAGGCGGGGCCTACGAGCAGTACTTC.

Here the CDR3 DNA reads TGTGCCATCAGTGGGGCAGGGCCTAACTATGGCTACACCTTC. Translating gives CAISGAGPNYGYTF. This chain uses TRBV10-3 with TRBJ1-2; possible D gene TRBD1, 5 bases. V dropped 4 bases and J dropped 0 bases, with 9 bases sitting between them. Germline V gene data show CDR1 as ENHRY and CDR2 as SYGVKD. CDR3 size: 14 residues.

This clone was detected a few times. The chain uses TRBV7-9 and TRBJ1-5; the match to TRBD1 covers 8 bases. Germline V gene data show CDR1 as SEHNR and CDR2 as FQNEAQ (reference sequence). The V gene end was trimmed by 5 bases and the J gene end by 5 bases; junction bases not matched to a gene: 5. This CDR3 contains 14 residues. The CDR3 loop reads CASSRGQGDQPQHF. The DNA for the CDR3 is TGTGCCAGCAGCCGAGGACAGGGCGATCAGCCCCAGCATTTT.

The rearrangement uses TRBV6-5 and TRBJ2-7; tentatively, D is TRBD2 (5 bases). Germline CDR1 and CDR2: MNHEY and SVGAGI. Trimming took 6 bases from V and 3 from J, leaving 18 bases between them. This CDR3 has 15 residues. CDR3: CASRRSESSSYEQYF. The CDR3 bases are TGTGCCAGCAGGCGTAGCGAAAGTTCCAGCTACGAGCAGTACTTC.

This clone was seen a handful of times. The gene calls are TRBV5-1 and TRBJ1-1; tentatively, D is TRBD1 (5 bases). CDR3 length equals 12 residues. V was clipped by 1 base and J by 6 bases, with 7 bases between them. From germline, CDR1 is SGHRS and CDR2 YFSETQ. In nucleotides, the CDR3 is TGCGCCAGCAGCTTGCGGGGGGCTGAAGCTTTCTTT. Its protein is CASSLRGAEAFF.

This chain links TRBV10-2 with TRBJ2-7; 9 nucleotides align to TRBD2. CDR1 WSHSY and CDR2 SAAADI come from the germline V gene. The CDR3 sequence is 16 residues long. J gave up 3 bases and V 6 bases, and 12 bases lay outside the gene matches. For the CDR3, the DNA is TGCGCCAGCAGCCCTTCCCCCTCTAGCGGGAACTACGAGCAGTACTTC. Translating gives CASSPSPSSGNYEQYF.

The chain combines TRBV7-7 with TRBJ2-1, with 11 positions matching TRBD1. The CDR3 has 16 residues. Germline V gene sequence: CDR1 SSHAT, CDR2 FNYEAQ (reference sequence). The CDR3 here is CASSHNRDRGSGEQFF. The CDR3, as DNA: TGTGCTAGCTCCCACAACCGGGACAGGGGGTCTGGTGAGCAGTTCTTC. Full variable domain (outside the CDR3, taken from reference TRBV7-7 and TRBJ2-1): GAGVSQSPRYKVTKRGQDVTLRCDPISSHATLYWYQQALGQGPEFLTYFNYEAQPDKSGLPSDRFSAERPEGSISTLTIQRTEQRDSAMYRCASSHNRDRGSGEQFFGPGTRLTVL.

V and J are TRBV19 and TRBJ2-7; TRBD2 might be the D (6 bases). There are 14 residues in the CDR3. Germline V gene data show CDR1 as LNHDA and CDR2 as SQIVND (reference sequence). The germline V and J ends were trimmed by 3 bases and 1 base, with 10 bases remaining between them. CDR3 DNA sequence: TGTGCCAGTAGTATTAGCGGCTTATCCTACGAGCAGTACTTC. Amino acid sequence: CASSISGLSYEQYF.

V usage is TRBV4-1 and J usage is TRBJ1-1, with TRBD1 identical over 7 bases. The V and J ends lost 1 base and 4 bases, in that order; junction bases with no gene match: 9. The CDR3 spans 16 residues. Germline V gene sequence: CDR1 MGHRA, CDR2 YSYEKL. CDR3 in DNA: TGCGCCAGCAGCCAAGTTTGGGCCAGGGGGAGCACTGAAGCTTTCTTT. This translates into CASSQVWARGSTEAFF.

The genes are TRBV5-6 and TRBJ1-1; 9 positions match TRBD1. V trimming: 3 bases; J trimming: 4 bases; junction bases outside the gene matches: 16. The CDR3 consists of 18 residues. Germline V gene sequence: CDR1 SGHDT, CDR2 YYEEEE. For the CDR3, the DNA is TGTGCCAGCAGCTCAGGGGACAGGGTTAATCGGGAGAGCACTGAAGCTTTCTTT. Translation gives CASSSGDRVNRESTEAFF.